This T cell receptor (beta chain) originates from a study of radiotherapy plus CTLA-4 blockade in lung cancer. Trimming took off 4 bases at V and 4 bases at J, with 11 bases between the two ends. The CDR3 runs to 14 residues. Germline V gives CDR1 SGHRS, CDR2 YFSETQ. Method: immunoSEQ multiplex PCR; TCRdb's copy keeps in-frame clones and lacks some. The sample has approximately 52,000 clones; more than 75% are singletons. CTLA-4 blockade using ipilimumab, together with focal radiation, was received by patients with chemo-refractory metastatic non-small-cell lung cancer. The genes are TRBV5-1 and TRBJ2-2, with D possibly TRBD2 on 5 matching bases. The material was peripheral blood, obtained from a patient treated with radiotherapy plus ipilimumab. The source of this sequence is a human donor with non-small cell lung cancer who had a complete response to radiotherapy plus ipilimumab. The CDR3 region is CASSARDTTGELFF. The CDR3 coding sequence is TGCGCCAGCAGCGCCCGGGATACCACCGGGGAGCTGTTTTTT.